This T cell receptor (beta chain) was identified in a study of T cell repertoires in cytomegalovirus infection. Across the study: HLA-B-restricted CMV epitopes that are well studied, plus recently identified HLA-C-restricted ones, were used by the study. Matching HLA type and CMV infection were both indicated by public TCR beta signatures.

Details on this clonotype: Antigen: not known.

One entry per CDR3 protein results from TCRdb running MiXCR on the reads. The sample holds around 710,000 distinct CDR3 sequences, approximately 32% seen once. CDR1 SQVTM and CDR2 ANQGSEA come from the germline V gene. The CDR3 has 15 amino acids. Trimming at V came to 4 bases and at J to 2 bases, leaving 11 bases not matched to a gene. Study-wide findings and caveats: Totalled public TCR beta family frequency picked out people who carried CMV plus the relevant HLA. HLA-C-restricted TCR beta clonotypes specific for CMV led the ex vivo response.

The receptor comes from a human donor in good health (CMV status not recorded). Some clones in this sample may be carry-over from other donors' samples. The chain joins TRBV29-1 to TRBJ2-7; 7 nucleotides align to TRBD1. Here the sequenced sample was cultured CD8+ T cells from PBMCs, taken from culture after CMV antigen stimulation. In DNA form, the CDR3 reads TGCAGCGTTGTAGCACAGGGGCCACTAACCTACGAGCAGTACTTC. It yields the protein CSVVAQGPLTYEQYF.